The rows below give T cell receptor beta chains drawn from one sample of a study of blood T cell repertoires in COVID-19. Data came from immunoSEQ multiplex PCR; TCRdb stores just in-frame clones and leaves some out. The table has under 200,000 clones, less than 90% seen once; the top ten hold more than 25%. Sequencing input: peripheral blood. Receptor source: a man aged 60 to 75 with acute or convalescent COVID-19. Both conserved end residues are part of each CDR3.

TRBV10-2,TRBJ1-1,CASRQGNEAFF
TRBV6-5,TRBJ2-2,CASVGDSPGELFF
TRBV4-2,TRBJ2-5,CASSQELAGRETQYF
TRBV6-5,TRBJ1-1,CASSNRGWTEAFF
TRBV5-1,TRBJ1-2,CASSYRVNYGYTF
TRBV18,TRBJ1-1,CASSQDTEAFF
TRBV24-1,TRBJ2-1,CATSDAGLVEIEQFF
TRBV6-5,TRBJ2-1,CASSYSPGIYNEQFF
TRBV7-9,TRBJ1-2,CASSPGQYYGYTF
TRBV24-1,TRBJ2-3,CATSDFSVTSTDTQYF
TRBV27,TRBJ2-1,CASSLGQYNEQFF
TRBV19,TRBJ1-1,CAIRTGDTEAFF
TRBV9,TRBJ2-1,CASSGKQGHEQFF
TRBV3-1/TRBV3-2,TRBJ1-1,CASSQNRGETEAFF
TRBV2,TRBJ2-5,CASSLQGAGETQYF
TRBV19,TRBJ1-2,CASSINRDRGYTF
TRBV27,TRBJ1-5,CASSPALNRGRTRYSNQPQHF
TRBV3-1/TRBV3-2,TRBJ2-5,CASTHGGETQYF
TRBV15,TRBJ1-1,CATSREGNTEAFF
TRBV5-5,TRBJ1-4,CASSSVTGGNEKLFF
TRBV28,TRBJ1-5,CASSLPDQPQHF
TRBV4-3,TRBJ2-1,CASSQETGSEQFF
TRBV7-9,TRBJ2-1,CASSLPRTSGKNEQFF
TRBV30,TRBJ1-2,CAWSKGATGQGARGYTF
TRBV25-1,TRBJ1-2,CASSVNFNYGYTF
TRBV24-1,TRBJ2-2,CATSDFYVAASTGELFF
TRBV10-2,TRBJ2-5,CASSVSGRFQETQYF
TRBV9,TRBJ1-4,CASSVGGQGDEKLFF
TRBV19,TRBJ2-1,CASRDRGGEQFF
TRBV19,TRBJ2-5,CASSIAPGGETQYF
TRBV5-6,TRBJ2-1,CASSFYTSYNEQFF
TRBV5-6,TRBJ1-2,CASTRRGGYGYTF
TRBV19,TRBJ2-2,CASSPGDRYTGELFF
TRBV19,TRBJ2-7,CASRTSGTYEQYF
TRBV29-1,TRBJ1-5,CSVETGVNQPQHF
TRBV5-4,TRBJ2-5,CASSLIQGFRETQYF
TRBV7-8,TRBJ1-2,CASSLKAGGPPDGYTF
TRBV27,TRBJ1-1,CASRPRGNTEAFF
TRBV27,TRBJ1-1,CASSLSSQGAVDTEAFF
TRBV19,TRBJ2-3,CASSISARAGDTQYF
TRBV10-3,TRBJ1-2,CAISEREVNGYTF
TRBV27,TRBJ2-1,CASRTGNEQFF
TRBV19,TRBJ1-4,CASSRGAGGFEKLFF
TRBV18,TRBJ1-1,CASSPGRQEAFF
TRBV18,TRBJ1-2,CASSRGVVETGYTF
TRBV7-2,TRBJ1-2,CASSLQGHGYTF
TRBV5-1,TRBJ2-2,CASSSGQGNGELFF
TRBV21-1,TRBJ2-7,CASSKGSGSYEQYF
TRBV19,TRBJ2-5,CASSGRTGILETQYF
TRBV4-3,TRBJ1-2,CASSQAQGSVYGYTF
TRBV5-1,TRBJ1-5,CASSYGTGGEQPQHF
TRBV19,TRBJ2-3,CASSRQSYTDTQYF
TRBV29-1,TRBJ1-3,CSVGQFSGNTIYF
TRBV19,TRBJ2-7,CASSRAGDYEQYF
TRBV12-3/TRBV12-4,TRBJ2-5,CASSRLAGETQYF
TRBV28,TRBJ2-7,CASSLRDKTYEQYF
TRBV19,TRBJ1-4,CASSIAAARNEKLFF
TRBV24-1,TRBJ1-6,CATRPSGNSPLHF